In its sample, the clone carrying this TCR beta chain was seen many times. The sample is drawn from a study of CD8 T cells in ankylosing spondylitis. TCRdb itself ran the 5' RACE reads through MiXCR, one entry per CDR3 protein. The sample yields 250,000 or so distinct CDR3 sequences, about 24% seen once. The CDR3 totals 15 residues. Trimming cost V 6 bases and J 5 bases; bases outside gene matches: 15. CDR1 is DFQATT, CDR2 SNEGSKA, per germline (reference sequence). The chain combines TRBV20-1 with TRBJ2-5; 7 nucleotides line up with TRBD2. The clonotype comes from a male donor with ankylosing spondylitis or in good health (not recorded which). Sequenced input: blood, either unsorted or a sorted T cell fraction (not recorded which). This CDR3 is CSAEEGGGWQETQYF. The CDR3 DNA sequence: TGCAGTGCAGAAGAGGGCGGGGGATGGCAGGAGACCCAGTACTTC.